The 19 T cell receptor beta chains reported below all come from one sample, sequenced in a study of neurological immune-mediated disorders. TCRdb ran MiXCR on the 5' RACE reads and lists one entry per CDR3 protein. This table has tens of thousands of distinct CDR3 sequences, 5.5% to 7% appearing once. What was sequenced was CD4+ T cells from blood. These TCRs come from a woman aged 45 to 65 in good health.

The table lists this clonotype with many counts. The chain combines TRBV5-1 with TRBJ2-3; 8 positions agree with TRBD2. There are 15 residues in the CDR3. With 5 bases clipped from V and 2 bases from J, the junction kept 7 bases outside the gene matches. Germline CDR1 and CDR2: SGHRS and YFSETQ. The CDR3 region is CASSPGGANTDTQYF. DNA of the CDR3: TGCGCCAGCAGTCCCGGGGGGGCCAACACAGATACGCAGTATTTT.

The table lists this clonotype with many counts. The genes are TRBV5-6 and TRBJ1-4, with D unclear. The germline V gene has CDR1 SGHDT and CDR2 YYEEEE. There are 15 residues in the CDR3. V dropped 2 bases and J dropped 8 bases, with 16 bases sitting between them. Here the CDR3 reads CASSFSVDRWEKLFF. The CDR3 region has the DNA TGTGCCAGCAGCTTTTCAGTGGACCGGTGGGAAAAACTGTTTTTT.

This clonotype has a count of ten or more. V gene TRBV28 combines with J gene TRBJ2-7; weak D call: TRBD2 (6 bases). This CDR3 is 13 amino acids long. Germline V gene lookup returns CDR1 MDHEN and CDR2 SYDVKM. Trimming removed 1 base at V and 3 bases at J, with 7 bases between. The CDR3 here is CASSLSGVYEQYF. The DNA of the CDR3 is TGTGCCAGCAGTTTATCGGGAGTCTACGAGCAGTACTTC.

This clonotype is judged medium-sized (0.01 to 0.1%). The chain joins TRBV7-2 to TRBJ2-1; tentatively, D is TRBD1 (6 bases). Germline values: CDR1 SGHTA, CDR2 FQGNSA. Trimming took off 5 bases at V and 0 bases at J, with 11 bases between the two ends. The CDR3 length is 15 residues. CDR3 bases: TGTGCCAGCAGCATTAGACAGGTCTCCTACAATGAGCAGTTCTTC. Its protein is CASSIRQVSYNEQFF.

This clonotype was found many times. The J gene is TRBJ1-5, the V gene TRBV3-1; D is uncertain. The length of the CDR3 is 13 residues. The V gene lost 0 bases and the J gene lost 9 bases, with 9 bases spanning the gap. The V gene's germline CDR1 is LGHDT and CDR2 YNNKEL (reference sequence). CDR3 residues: CASSQDRGGPQHF. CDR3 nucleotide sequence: TGTGCCAGCAGCCAAGATAGAGGTGGGCCCCAGCATTTT.

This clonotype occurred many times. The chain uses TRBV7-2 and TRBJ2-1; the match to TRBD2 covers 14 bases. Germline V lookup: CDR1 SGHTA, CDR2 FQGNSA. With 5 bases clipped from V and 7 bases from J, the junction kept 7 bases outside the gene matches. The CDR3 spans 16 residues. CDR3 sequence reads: CASSGGTSGSSNEQFF. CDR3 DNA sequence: TGTGCCAGCAGCGGAGGGACTAGCGGGAGTTCGAATGAGCAGTTCTTC.

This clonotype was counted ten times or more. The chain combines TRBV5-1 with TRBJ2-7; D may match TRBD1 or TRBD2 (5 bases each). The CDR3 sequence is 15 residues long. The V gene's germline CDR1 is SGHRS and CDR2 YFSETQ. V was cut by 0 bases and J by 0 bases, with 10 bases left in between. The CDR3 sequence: CASSLEFGASYEQYF. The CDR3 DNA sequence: TGCGCCAGCAGCTTGGAGTTCGGGGCCTCCTACGAGCAGTACTTC.

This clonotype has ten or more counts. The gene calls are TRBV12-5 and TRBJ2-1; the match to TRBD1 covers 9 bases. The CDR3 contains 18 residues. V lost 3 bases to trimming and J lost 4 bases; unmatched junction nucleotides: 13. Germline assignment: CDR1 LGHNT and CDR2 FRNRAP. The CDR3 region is CASGFPPLGQGVYNEQFF. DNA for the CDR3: TGTGCTAGTGGTTTTCCCCCTCTGGGACAGGGAGTTTACAATGAGCAGTTCTTC.

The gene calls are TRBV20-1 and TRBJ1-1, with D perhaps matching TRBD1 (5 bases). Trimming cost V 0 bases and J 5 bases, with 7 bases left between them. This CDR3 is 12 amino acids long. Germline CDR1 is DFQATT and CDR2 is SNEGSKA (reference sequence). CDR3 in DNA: TGCAGTGCTAGAGATCACAGGACTGAAGCTTTCTTT. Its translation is CSARDHRTEAFF.

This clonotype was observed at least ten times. The CDR3 coding sequence is TGCAGCGTGGGGGGACAGGGAAATCAGCCCCAGCATTTT. Amino acid sequence: CSVGGQGNQPQHF. The chain joins TRBV29-1 to TRBJ1-5; 9 nucleotides agree with TRBD1. The germline V gene has CDR1 SQVTM and CDR2 ANQGSEA. CDR3 size: 13 residues. V was pared by 6 bases and J by 4 bases, with 4 bases of the junction left unmatched.

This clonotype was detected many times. The CDR3 loop reads CSARSQGNTGELFF. CDR3 coding DNA: TGCAGTGCTAGAAGTCAGGGTAACACCGGGGAGCTGTTTTTT. The chain combines TRBV20-1 with TRBJ2-2, with D perhaps TRBD1 (5 bases). The germline CDR1 and CDR2 sequences are DFQATT and SNEGSKA (reference sequence). The CDR3 extends over 14 amino acids. V lost 2 bases and J 2 bases, leaving 9 bases between the germline ends.

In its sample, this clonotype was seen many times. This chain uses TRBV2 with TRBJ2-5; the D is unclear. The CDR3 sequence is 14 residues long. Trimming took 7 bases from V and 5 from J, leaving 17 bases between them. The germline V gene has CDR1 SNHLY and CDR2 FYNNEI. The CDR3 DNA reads TGTGCCAGCATTCCTTATGTCGGTGCGGAGACCCAGTACTTC. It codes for CASIPYVGAETQYF. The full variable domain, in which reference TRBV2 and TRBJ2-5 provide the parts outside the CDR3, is EPEVTQTPSHQVTQMGQEVILRCVPISNHLYFYWYRQILGQKVEFLVSFYNNEISEKSEIFDDQFSVERPDGSNFTLKIRSTKLEDSAMYFCASIPYVGAETQYFGPGTRLLVL.

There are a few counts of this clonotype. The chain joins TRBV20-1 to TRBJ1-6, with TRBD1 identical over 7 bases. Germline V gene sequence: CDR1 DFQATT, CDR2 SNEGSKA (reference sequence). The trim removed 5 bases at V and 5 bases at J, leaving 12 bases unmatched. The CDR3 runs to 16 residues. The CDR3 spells CSADDDREMNNSPLHF. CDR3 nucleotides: TGCAGTGCTGACGACGACAGGGAAATGAATAATTCACCCCTCCACTTT.

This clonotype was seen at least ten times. The DNA of the CDR3 is TGTGCCAGCAGCCCGAAGGGCGGGGGGTATAATGAGCAGTTCTTC. It yields the protein CASSPKGGGYNEQFF. This chain links TRBV11-3 with TRBJ2-1; TRBD2 matches at 8 bases. J lost 7 bases, V lost 5 bases, and 10 bases had no gene match. The CDR3 sequence is 15 residues long. CDR1 SGHNT and CDR2 YENEEA come from the germline V gene.

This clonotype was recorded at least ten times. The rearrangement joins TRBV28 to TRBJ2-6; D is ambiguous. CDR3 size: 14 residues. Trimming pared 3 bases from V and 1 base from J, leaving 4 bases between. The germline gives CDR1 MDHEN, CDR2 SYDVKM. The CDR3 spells CASSFRSGANVLTF. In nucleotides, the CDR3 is TGTGCCAGCAGTTTCCGTTCTGGGGCCAACGTCCTGACTTTC.

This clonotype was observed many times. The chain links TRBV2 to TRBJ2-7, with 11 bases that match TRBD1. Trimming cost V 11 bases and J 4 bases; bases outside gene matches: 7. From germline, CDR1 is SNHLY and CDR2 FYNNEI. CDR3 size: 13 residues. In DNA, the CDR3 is TGTGCCGGGAAGGGACAGGGGGTGTACGAGCAGTACTTC. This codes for CAGKGQGVYEQYF.

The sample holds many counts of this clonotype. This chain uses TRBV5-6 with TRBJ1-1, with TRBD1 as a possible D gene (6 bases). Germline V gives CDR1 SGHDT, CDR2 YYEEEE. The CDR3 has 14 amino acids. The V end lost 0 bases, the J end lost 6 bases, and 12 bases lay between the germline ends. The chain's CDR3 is CASSLVGQWAEAFF. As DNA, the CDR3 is TGTGCCAGCAGCTTGGTTGGACAGTGGGCTGAAGCTTTCTTT.

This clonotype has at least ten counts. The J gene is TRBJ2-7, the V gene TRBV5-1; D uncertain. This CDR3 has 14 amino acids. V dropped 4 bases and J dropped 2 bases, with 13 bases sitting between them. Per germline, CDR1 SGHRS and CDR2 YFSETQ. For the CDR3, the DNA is TGCGCCAGCAGCCCCCTTGCACCGACCTACGAGCAGTACTTC. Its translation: CASSPLAPTYEQYF. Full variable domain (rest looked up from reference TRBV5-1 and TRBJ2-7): KAGVTQTPRYLIKTRGQQVTLSCSPISGHRSVSWYQQTPGQGLQFLFEYFSETQRNKGNFPGRFSGRQFSNSRSEMNVSTLELGDSALYLCASSPLAPTYEQYFGPGTRLTVT.

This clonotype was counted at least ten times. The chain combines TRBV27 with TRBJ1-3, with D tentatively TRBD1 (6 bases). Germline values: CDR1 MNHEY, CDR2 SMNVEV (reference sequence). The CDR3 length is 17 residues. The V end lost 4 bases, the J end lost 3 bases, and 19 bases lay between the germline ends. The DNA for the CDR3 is TGTGCCAGCAGTTCCTACACAGGAGGGGGTCATGGAAACACCATATATTTT. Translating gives CASSSYTGGGHGNTIYF.